The entry that follows covers one TCR beta chain sequence. Its antigen is as yet unknown. The sample comes from a study of cytomegalovirus exposure and HLA in healthy donors. J was trimmed by 5 bases and V by 6 bases; bases with no gene match: 24. The germline V gene has CDR1 LGHNT and CDR2 FRNRAP. This CDR3 has 19 residues. The PCR contained 60 Vbeta and 13 Jbeta primers. The repertoire was sequenced with immunoSEQ multiplex PCR; TCRdb's copy has only in-frame clones and lacks some. The table includes over 95,000 clones, 60% to 85% detected once. Study-wide results and caveats: Near-uniform donor sequencing depth was presumed by presence/absence analyses.

The sequenced material came from PBMCs. The chain carries TRBV12-5 and TRBJ2-5; 7 nucleotides match TRBD2. The sequence derives from a female donor in good health and CMV-seronegative. The CDR3 sequence is CASGPPPSITEGREETQYF. The CDR3 bases are TGTGCTAGTGGACCCCCCCCGTCGATTACAGAGGGGAGGGAGGAGACCCAGTACTTC.